This section outlines one T cell receptor beta chain sequence together with its context. The length of the CDR3 is 13 residues. V lost 1 base to trimming and J lost 14 bases, with 17 bases between them. Germline V lookup: CDR1 SGHTA, CDR2 FQGNSA. The sample belongs to a study of blood T cell repertoires in COVID-19. For the study at large: Some COVID-19 samples were acute and others convalescent; all came from the United States, Italy and Spain. T cells, B-cell-depleted T cells, or PBMCs supplied cDNA or gDNA.

Per the original methods: Estimates of nucleated cell counts were drawn from the amplification of reference gene primers. TCRdb keeps only in-frame clones here, not all; method: immunoSEQ multiplex PCR. The V and J calls and the clone size are those of that table, but D and trimming were determined from the DNA. Of about 160,000 clones in the sample, 90% to 95% are singletons; the top ten hold 4.6%. The sequenced sample consisted of peripheral blood. The TCR comes from a woman aged 45-65 years with acute or convalescent COVID-19. The chain carries TRBV7-2 and TRBJ1-2; TRBD1 is a possible D gene (5 bases). DNA for the CDR3: TGTGCCAGCAGCTTAGGGGGGGTGAAGCTAGTGACCTTC. Protein sequence: CASSLGGVKLVTF.